A selection of T cell receptor beta chains follows, all from one sample in a study of T cells in Graves' hyperthyroidism and ophthalmopathy. TCRdb recomputed calls from the multiplex PCR reads with MiXCR, one row per CDR3 protein. The sample carries about 58,000 distinct CDR3 sequences, around 48% recorded once. The sequenced sample was blood. Receptors originate from a woman in her twenties or thirties with Graves' ophthalmopathy. The CDR3 runs from the conserved cysteine through the conserved F or W. A D gene is named only where the DNA matches it firmly. Clone size is given for some rows only: seen once, a few or many times, or a class if the clone is expanded.

j_call,clone_size,v_call,d_call,cdr3_nt,cdr3_aa
TRBJ1-4,.,TRBV14,.,TGTGCCAGCAGCCGGAGCGGGTGGAGGGAAAAACTGTTTTTT,CASSRSGWREKLFF
TRBJ1-5,many,TRBV4-1,.,TGCGCCAGCAGCCAGCTTCCGTCTCAGCCCCAGCATTTT,CASSQLPSQPQHF
TRBJ1-1,many,TRBV19,.,TGTGCCAGTAGAACGGAGGGCGGGGGCGTCGGAGCTTTCTTT,CASRTEGGGVGAFF
TRBJ2-5,.,TRBV24-1,.,TGTGCCGCCAGCTCCGCAGGGACCCAGTACTTC,CAASSAGTQYF
TRBJ2-5,many,TRBV14,.,TGTGCCAGCAACAAAAACTGGGGGACCCAGTACTTC,CASNKNWGTQYF
TRBJ2-7,many,TRBV9,TRBD1,TGTGCCAGCAGCCAGGGACAGGGGTCCTACGAGCAGTACTTC,CASSQGQGSYEQYF
TRBJ2-3,many,TRBV10-3,TRBD2,TGTGCCATCAGTAGCGGGAGCGTTTCTGGAGATACGCAGTATTTT,CAISSGSVSGDTQYF
TRBJ1-1,few,TRBV6-1,.,TGTGCCAGCAGTGCGGCTTTAGACACTGAAGCTTTCTTT,CASSAALDTEAFF
TRBJ1-5,many,TRBV20-1,TRBD1,TGCAGTGCTAGAGTGGGCTACAGGGGGGATAATCAGCCCCAGCATTTT,CSARVGYRGDNQPQHF
TRBJ1-6,.,TRBV5-5,TRBD1,TGTGCCACGAAGCGGGACAGGTTGCATTCACCCCTCCACTTT,CATKRDRLHSPLHF
TRBJ2-7,.,TRBV7-3,TRBD1,TGTGCCAGCAGAGAGGGGACAGGGAGCTCCTACGAGCAGTACTTC,CASREGTGSSYEQYF
TRBJ1-2,many,TRBV28,TRBD1,TGTGCCAGCAGTTTGACAGGGAAGGTAACGGAGTATGGCTACACCTTC,CASSLTGKVTEYGYTF
TRBJ2-2,many,TRBV11-2,.,TGTGCCAGCAGCTTAGGGCATAACACCGGGGAGCTGTTTTTT,CASSLGHNTGELFF
TRBJ2-2,many,TRBV29-1,TRBD1,TGCAGCGCCAGGACAGGGTCGACCGGGGAGCTGTTTTTT,CSARTGSTGELFF
TRBJ2-7,.,TRBV20-1,.,TGCAGTGCTGGGGACGACGCCTACGAGCAGTACTTC,CSAGDDAYEQYF
TRBJ1-5,few,TRBV19,.,TGTGCCAGTAGTATCGGCCGCAATAGCAATCAGCCCCAGCATTTT,CASSIGRNSNQPQHF
TRBJ1-6,many,TRBV20-1,TRBD1,TGCAGTGCTAGAGGACAGGGTATGAGCTCCTATAATTCACCCCTCCACTTT,CSARGQGMSSYNSPLHF
TRBJ1-4,many,TRBV5-1,TRBD1,TGCGCCAGCAGCCTCTCCCCGGGACAGCGGAATGAAAAACTGTTTTTT,CASSLSPGQRNEKLFF
TRBJ1-4,few,TRBV28,.,TGTGCCAGCAGTAGCTGGACAGCGACTAATGAAAAACTGTTTTTT,CASSSWTATNEKLFF
TRBJ1-1,.,TRBV10-2,.,TGCGCCAGCAGTGATTCGGCTTTCTTT,CASSDSAFF
TRBJ2-7,.,TRBV9,.,TGTGCCAGCAGCGCAGGGTGGAGGTACGAGCAGTACTTC,CASSAGWRYEQYF
TRBJ2-1,many,TRBV11-1,TRBD2,TGTGCCAGCAGCTTAGGACTAGCGGAGGACAATGAGCAGTTCTTC,CASSLGLAEDNEQFF
TRBJ2-1,many,TRBV6-1,.,TGTGCCAGCAGTCCCTCAGAAGTGCAGTTCTTC,CASSPSEVQFF
TRBJ1-1,many,TRBV7-9,TRBD1,TGTGCCAGCAGCGCTACGGCAGGGGGAACTGAAGCTTTCTTT,CASSATAGGTEAFF
TRBJ2-2,many,TRBV6-4,.,TGTGCCAGCCCCGAGGAGGGGCGCGCGAACACCGGGGAGCTGTTTTTT,CASPEEGRANTGELFF
TRBJ1-5,.,TRBV20-1,.,TGCAGTGCTAGAGGGTGTGGGACTACGACTAAGCCCCAGCATTTT,CSARGCGTTTKPQHF
TRBJ2-1,few,TRBV20-1,.,TGCAGTGCTAGAGATTGGGGCAGCTACAATGAGCAGTTCTTC,CSARDWGSYNEQFF
TRBJ2-6,.,TRBV11-2,.,TGTGCCAGCAGCTTAGACCCGAACACTGGGGCCAACGTCCTGACTTTC,CASSLDPNTGANVLTF